This T cell receptor beta chain was captured in a study of blood T cell repertoires in COVID-19. Looking at the study overall: The United States, Italy and Spain provided the acute and convalescent COVID-19 samples.

This clone was found a few times. V was clipped by 7 bases and J by 4 bases, with 28 bases between them. This CDR3 spans 18 amino acids. Profiled with immunoSEQ multiplex PCR; TCRdb holds only in-frame clones, not every one. The sample holds 200,000 to 250,000 clones; around 82% are singletons and the top ten take 2.5% to 3.5%. Input material: peripheral blood. The clonotype originates from a man aged 45-65 years with active or convalescent COVID-19. V usage is TRBV23-1 and J usage is TRBJ2-5; tentative D call: TRBD2 (6 bases). TRBV23-1 is noted as an ORF with a role that remains uncertain. CDR3 loop: CASTPIRGGTLGRETQYF. The CDR3 coding sequence is TGCGCCAGCACTCCTATTCGGGGCGGGACCCTTGGGCGAGAGACCCAGTACTTC.